This TCR beta chain was found in a study of cytomegalovirus exposure and HLA in healthy donors. Study-wide context: Researchers previously reported finding about 110 million unique TCR beta sequences from roughly 170 million T cells.

V lost 3 bases to trimming and J lost 4 bases, with 16 bases between them. CDR3 size: 15 residues. Germline CDR1 and CDR2: SGHRS and YFSETQ. The PCR was carried out with 60 Vbeta primers and 13 Jbeta primers. This table comes from immunoSEQ multiplex PCR, and its TCRdb copy is limited to in-frame clones, with some not included. The table lists approximately 90,000 clones, approximately 76% of them singletons. Study-level findings and limits: It was reported that TCR beta sequences correctly inferred the HLA-A and HLA-B alleles for most subjects. The authors later found HLA-associated TCR beta chains more clonally expanded than equally common others.

This clone was observed once. Its matching antigen is unknown. The chain uses TRBV5-1 and TRBJ1-1; maybe TRBD1 (5 bases). The sequence was obtained from a male donor in good health and CMV-seronegative. Source material: PBMCs. The CDR3, as DNA: TGCGCCAGCAGCTCTCCTGCTAGGGGCGGCACTGAAGCTTTCTTT. Its protein product is CASSSPARGGTEAFF.